The rows below give T cell receptor beta chains drawn from one sample of a study of beta chain features in type 1 diabetes. The protocol was immunoSEQ multiplex PCR, while the TCRdb copy is restricted to in-frame clones and leaves out a portion. Among 130,000 to 150,000 clones, 6.9% were seen once, and the ten largest hold about 1.5%. Sequenced input: central memory CD4+ T cells from blood. Every receptor here comes from a woman in her twenties or thirties in good health. CDR3s include the opening cysteine and the closing phenylalanine or tryptophan. The D gene is left open where the match is weak. The listing skips clone size in some rows; elsewhere it reads once, few, many or a size class.

size: .
D: .
V: TRBV6-8
J: TRBJ2-7
DNA: TGTGCCAACGACTTAGGGGCGAGCTCCTACGAGCAGTACTTC
CDR3: CANDLGASSYEQYF

size: .
D: .
V: TRBV5-4
J: TRBJ2-2
DNA: TGCGCCAGCAGCCAAGACATCAGGATGAACACCGGGGAGCTGTTTTTT
CDR3: CASSQDIRMNTGELFF

size: many
D: TRBD2
V: TRBV5-4
J: TRBJ2-7
DNA: TGTGCCAGCAGCCCCGGACTAGCGGTGACCTACGAGCAGTACTTC
CDR3: CASSPGLAVTYEQYF

size: few
D: TRBD1
V: TRBV30
J: TRBJ2-3
DNA: TGTGCCTGGGCCACTTCGACAGGGTCTTATGCAGATACGCAGTATTTT
CDR3: CAWATSTGSYADTQYF

size: many
D: TRBD2
V: TRBV11-1
J: TRBJ2-1
DNA: TGTGCCAGCAGCTTAACTAGCGGGGGATACAATGAGCAGTTCTTC
CDR3: CASSLTSGGYNEQFF

size: .
D: TRBD2
V: TRBV2
J: TRBJ2-2
DNA: TGTGCCAGCAGTATGGGACTAGCGGGAACCGGGGAGCTGTTTTTT
CDR3: CASSMGLAGTGELFF

size: few
D: .
V: TRBV7-2
J: TRBJ2-2
DNA: TGTGCCAGCAGCCCGCAAGGGGGACACAACACCGGGGAGCTGTTTTTT
CDR3: CASSPQGGHNTGELFF

size: few
D: .
V: TRBV7-6
J: TRBJ2-5
DNA: TGTGCCAGCAGCCAGGACAGAAAAGAGACCCAGTACTTC
CDR3: CASSQDRKETQYF

size: few
D: .
V: TRBV4-1
J: TRBJ1-2
DNA: TGCGCCAGCAGCCAAGATGGGTCATCTCAGGGATCGTACACCTTC
CDR3: CASSQDGSSQGSYTF

size: .
D: .
V: TRBV6-6
J: TRBJ2-7
DNA: TGTGCCAGCAGTTACAAGGGGTGGAACTACGAGCAGTACTTC
CDR3: CASSYKGWNYEQYF

size: .
D: TRBD2
V: TRBV6-6
J: TRBJ2-7
DNA: TGTGCCAGCAGTCAGCCGGGACTAGCGGGCGAGCAGTACTTC
CDR3: CASSQPGLAGEQYF

size: once
D: .
V: TRBV7-2
J: TRBJ2-5
DNA: TGTGCCAGCAGCCGGGCCCGGGGGGAGACCCAGTACTTC
CDR3: CASSRARGETQYF

size: .
D: TRBD1
V: TRBV7-9
J: TRBJ2-7
DNA: TGTGCCAGCAGCCAAGCCTTGACGGGACAGGGCTACGAGCAGTACTTC
CDR3: CASSQALTGQGYEQYF

size: .
D: .
V: TRBV7-3
J: TRBJ2-1
DNA: TGTGCCAGCAGCTCAGGGGCCTCCTACAATGAGCAGTTCTTC
CDR3: CASSSGASYNEQFF

size: few
D: TRBD1
V: TRBV5-5
J: TRBJ2-7
DNA: TGTGCCAGCAGCCCGTGGACAGGGTCGTCCAGCTACGAGCAGTACTTC
CDR3: CASSPWTGSSSYEQYF

size: few
D: TRBD2
V: TRBV19
J: TRBJ2-2
DNA: TGTGCCACCAAATTCGGAGCGGGGGGGTTCACCGGGGAGCTGTTTTTT
CDR3: CATKFGAGGFTGELFF

size: .
D: .
V: TRBV19
J: TRBJ1-4
DNA: TGTGCCAGTATGGAGGGCCGGACTAATGAAAAACTGTTTTTT
CDR3: CASMEGRTNEKLFF

size: .
D: TRBD2
V: TRBV16
J: TRBJ2-1
DNA: TGTGCCAGCAGCCAATTAGCGGGACCTGGCGTGCAGTTCTTC
CDR3: CASSQLAGPGVQFF

size: few
D: .
V: TRBV19
J: TRBJ2-7
DNA: TGTGCCAGTAGTATCAGGGGAGCTGGCTACGAGCAGTACTTC
CDR3: CASSIRGAGYEQYF

size: few
D: .
V: TRBV4-2
J: TRBJ2-1
DNA: TGTGCCAGCAGCCGGGGGCAGCGGAGAGACAATGAGCAGTTCTTC
CDR3: CASSRGQRRDNEQFF